This T cell receptor (beta chain) stems from a study of cytomegalovirus exposure and HLA in healthy donors. Study conclusions and caveats: A later analysis reportedly found fewer N-insertions in an Asian-associated ancestry cluster than the approximately 670-donor mean.

As to this clone: Its antigen is not identified.

PCR was performed using 60 Vbeta and 13 Jbeta primers. Only in-frame clones appear in the TCRdb table, and some are missing; sequencing was by immunoSEQ multiplex PCR. Among about 150,000 clones, about three quarters were seen once, and the ten largest hold around 1.9%. V was cut by 4 bases and J by 4 bases, with 17 bases left in between. The CDR3 length is 15 residues. Germline V gene sequence: CDR1 SGHTA, CDR2 FQGTGA. The sequence was collected from a man aged 35 to 55 in good health and CMV-seronegative. Material for sequencing was PBMCs. This sequence joins TRBV7-3 and TRBJ2-7, with D maybe TRBD1 (5 bases). For the CDR3, the DNA is TGTGCCAGCAGCTACGGTGTGGGGCATGGTTACGAGCAGTACTTC. Protein product: CASSYGVGHGYEQYF.